This TCR beta chain is from a study of blood T cell repertoires in COVID-19. Sequencing used immunoSEQ multiplex PCR; TCRdb keeps in-frame clones, though not all of them. The sample lists fewer than 300,000 clones, over 75% occurring once. The germline gives CDR1 SGDLS, CDR2 YYNGEE. The CDR3 length is 15 residues. V lost 2 bases, J lost 4 bases, and 15 bases lay in between. Source material: PBMCs or T cells enriched from blood (not recorded which). This TCR was recovered from a woman aged 30 to 39 who had recovered from COVID-19. V usage is TRBV9 and J usage is TRBJ1-2; D possibly corresponds to TRBD1 (5 bases). CDR3 loop: CASSVNRGTSYGYTF. The CDR3 nucleotides read TGTGCCAGCAGCGTCAACCGGGGGACGAGCTATGGCTACACCTTC.